What follows are 18 T cell receptor beta chains derived from one specimen sequenced in a study of T-cell memory formation after mild COVID-19. TCRdb itself ran the 5' RACE reads through MiXCR, one entry per CDR3 protein. The sample consists of tens of thousands of distinct CDR3 sequences, about 12% of them appearing once. Sample: PBMCs or a T cell subset sorted from them (not recorded which). The receptors derive from an adult woman who had mild COVID-19 (a few samples of this study predate the infection). Cell type and time point are not known.

This clonotype occurred a few times. This chain uses TRBV7-9 with TRBJ2-1, with 14 bases identical to TRBD2. This CDR3 comprises 14 residues. Trimming removed 8 bases from V and 3 bases from J; junction bases left unmatched: 0. The germline V gene encodes CDR1 SEHNR and CDR2 FQNEAQ (reference sequence). CDR3 coding DNA: TGTGCCAGCGGACTAGCGGGAGGCTACAATGAGCAGTTCTTC. Amino acids: CASGLAGGYNEQFF.

This clonotype has only a few counts. The J gene is TRBJ2-1, the V gene TRBV5-1; 11 bases match TRBD1. Germline V gene sequence: CDR1 SGHRS, CDR2 YFSETQ. Trimming at V came to 5 bases and at J to 8 bases, leaving 9 bases not matched to a gene. The CDR3 runs to 15 residues. CDR3 loop: CASSPGTGGRDEQFF. The CDR3 coding sequence is TGCGCCAGCAGTCCTGGGACAGGGGGAAGGGATGAGCAGTTCTTC.

The V call is TRBV9, the J call TRBJ2-2; perhaps TRBD1 as D (5 bases). The CDR3 is 15 amino acids. V was trimmed by 4 bases and J by 1 base, leaving 11 bases between them. Looked up from germline, CDR1 is SGDLS and CDR2 is YYNGEE. The CDR3 region is CASSKGRVNTGELFF. CDR3 nucleotides: TGTGCCAGCAGCAAAGGCAGGGTGAACACCGGGGAGCTGTTTTTT. The full variable domain, its missing parts supplied by reference TRBV9 and TRBJ2-2, is DSGVTQTPKHLITATGQRVTLRCSPRSGDLSVYWYQQSLDQGLQFLIQYYNGEERAKGNILERFSAQQFPDLHSELNLSSLELGDSALYFCASSKGRVNTGELFFGEGSRLTVL.

This clonotype was found a few times. This chain connects TRBV6-2 or TRBV6-3 to TRBJ1-1; D unresolved. The germline CDR1 and CDR2 sequences are MNHEY and SVGEGT. The CDR3 contains 15 residues. V shed 0 bases and J shed 3 bases, with 11 bases lying between them. CDR3 sequence (DNA): TGTGCCAGCAGTTACTCCCCGCTCAGCGACACTGAAGCTTTCTTT. Translation gives CASSYSPLSDTEAFF.

This clonotype has only a few counts. For the CDR3, the DNA is TGCAGCGTTATAGGGACAGGGGACGGCACTGGGGCCAACGTCCTGACTTTC. This gives the protein CSVIGTGDGTGANVLTF. The V and J genes are TRBV29-1 and TRBJ2-6, with 10 bases matching TRBD1. Trimming cost V 5 bases and J 2 bases; bases outside gene matches: 9. This CDR3 region has 17 residues. Germline V gene lookup returns CDR1 SQVTM and CDR2 ANQGSEA.

This clonotype came up a few times. The J gene is TRBJ1-1, the V gene TRBV9, with 7 bases matching TRBD1. CDR3 length: 14 amino acids. V lost 4 bases to trimming and J lost 4 bases; unmatched junction nucleotides: 7. Germline CDR1 reads SGDLS; CDR2 reads YYNGEE. This CDR3 is CASSPPTGSTEAFF. The CDR3 DNA is TGTGCCAGCAGCCCCCCGACAGGGAGCACTGAAGCTTTCTTT.

The rearrangement joins TRBV29-1 to TRBJ2-1; TRBD2 aligns across 7 bases. The CDR3 has 14 amino acids. Germline V gene lookup returns CDR1 SQVTM and CDR2 ANQGSEA. After removal of 5 bases from V and 5 bases from J, the junction contained 9 bases not matched to a gene. CDR3 nucleotides: TGCAGCGTTTCTGGCGGGGGTCTAAACAATGAGCAGTTCTTC. Its protein product is CSVSGGGLNNEQFF.

The chain joins TRBV6-2 or TRBV6-3 to TRBJ1-5; TRBD1 aligns across 12 bases. Germline V gene sequence: CDR1 MNHEY, CDR2 SVGEGT. Trimming removed 8 bases from V and 5 bases from J; junction bases left unmatched: 1. The CDR3 is 13 residues long. The CDR3 loop reads CASRDRGHQPQHF. Here the CDR3 DNA reads TGTGCCAGCCGGGACAGGGGGCATCAGCCCCAGCATTTT.

The sample holds a few counts of this clonotype. The chain combines TRBV29-1 with TRBJ2-1, with D perhaps TRBD1 or TRBD2 (6 bases each). The CDR3 totals 12 residues. Germline V CDR1 and CDR2: SQVTM, ANQGSEA. The ends were cut back, 6 bases at V and 9 bases at J, with 15 bases in the middle. The CDR3 protein is CSVAWGAGEQFF. CDR3 in DNA: TGCAGCGTCGCCTGGGGGGCGGGTGAGCAGTTCTTC.

This clonotype was detected a few times. The CDR3: CASSYQGPGELFF. The CDR3 DNA reads as TGTGCCAGCAGTTACCAGGGTCCCGGGGAGCTGTTTTTT. This chain joins TRBV6-5 and TRBJ2-2; tentative D call: TRBD1 (5 bases). Deletions cut 2 bases from V and 6 bases from J, with 7 bases between. This CDR3 comprises 13 residues. Germline lookup yields CDR1 MNHEY and CDR2 SVGAGI.

The gene calls are TRBV28 and TRBJ2-3, with 9 positions matching TRBD1. The ends lost 3 bases at V and 2 bases at J; junction bases unmatched: 9. This CDR3 has 17 residues. Germline CDR1 and CDR2: MDHEN and SYDVKM. CDR3 bases: TGTGCCAGCAGTTTTCCCCTAACAGGGGGCCCCACAGATACGCAGTATTTT. Translating gives CASSFPLTGGPTDTQYF.

This clonotype has more than one count but fewer than ten. This chain joins TRBV6-5 and TRBJ2-1, with 8 bases lining up with TRBD2. Germline V gene data show CDR1 as MNHEY and CDR2 as SVGAGI. V shed 0 bases, J shed 9 bases, and the junction held 4 bases outside the gene matches. The CDR3 length is 14 residues. The CDR3 spells CASSYSSSGAEQFF. The CDR3 region has the DNA TGTGCCAGCAGTTACTCGAGTAGCGGGGCTGAGCAGTTCTTC.

This clonotype was seen a handful of times. The genes are TRBV12-3 or TRBV12-4 and TRBJ2-1; 8 nucleotides agree with TRBD2. V lost 8 bases to trimming and J lost 1 base; unmatched junction nucleotides: 7. This CDR3 comprises 15 residues. CDR3: CASSLGGESYNEQFF. Written as DNA, the CDR3 is TGTGCCAGCTCCCTCGGGGGGGAGTCCTACAATGAGCAGTTCTTC.

The sample holds a few counts of this clonotype. The chain has TRBV25-1 and TRBJ1-6; D is undetermined. This CDR3 is 20 amino acids long. CDR1 MGHDK and CDR2 SYGVNS come from the germline V gene. The V end lost 3 bases, the J end lost 7 bases, and 28 bases lay between the germline ends. CDR3 protein: CASSDALPGHGDRWNSPLHF. The CDR3 region has the DNA TGTGCCAGCAGTGATGCGCTCCCGGGTCACGGAGATAGGTGGAATTCACCCCTCCACTTT.

In this sample, this clonotype turned up a few times. The chain carries TRBV9 and TRBJ1-1; D not certain. Germline V gene data show CDR1 as SGDLS and CDR2 as YYNGEE. This CDR3 is built from 13 residues. V was shortened by 4 bases and J by 1 base, with 8 bases between the two germline ends. CDR3 coding DNA: TGTGCCAGCAGCCCAGACGGGAACACTGAAGCTTTCTTT. It codes for CASSPDGNTEAFF. The full variable domain, completed using reference TRBV9 and TRBJ1-1, is DSGVTQTPKHLITATGQRVTLRCSPRSGDLSVYWYQQSLDQGLQFLIQYYNGEERAKGNILERFSAQQFPDLHSELNLSSLELGDSALYFCASSPDGNTEAFFGQGTRLTVV.

This clonotype has just a few counts. The chain uses TRBV5-5 and TRBJ2-1; 8 nucleotides match TRBD2. The CDR3 has 15 residues. After removal of 1 base from V and 8 bases from J, the junction contained 8 bases not matched to a gene. In germline, CDR1 is SGHKS, CDR2 YYEKEE (reference sequence). CDR3 in DNA: TGTGCCAGCAGCTTGTGGGCGGGAGGAGGTGATGAGCAGTTCTTC. Protein: CASSLWAGGGDEQFF.

This clonotype was seen many times. The rearrangement joins TRBV5-1 to TRBJ2-1, with 7 bases that match TRBD2. Germline values: CDR1 SGHRS, CDR2 YFSETQ. The V gene end was trimmed by 2 bases and the J gene end by 6 bases; junction bases not matched to a gene: 11. CDR3 size: 16 residues. The CDR3 reads CASSFLTSALSNEQFF. The CDR3 nucleotides read TGCGCCAGCAGCTTCTTAACTAGCGCCTTGAGCAATGAGCAGTTCTTC.

Only a few counts were recorded for this clonotype. The chain combines TRBV12-3 or TRBV12-4 with TRBJ2-2; the D is unclear. This CDR3 has 16 residues. Trimming shortened V by 8 bases and J by 1 base, and 17 bases separated the two germline ends. CDR3 loop: CASVDPNRRNTGELFF. DNA of the CDR3: TGTGCCAGCGTAGATCCAAATAGGAGGAACACCGGGGAGCTGTTTTTT.